This passage covers 7 T cell receptor beta chains from one sample sequenced in a study of shared clonotypes between healthy human individuals. Produced via immunoSEQ multiplex PCR; TCRdb's table is partial and in-frame only. The sample shows more than 2 million clones, 90% to 97% of them seen only once. The specimen was naive CD4+ T cells sorted from blood. Sample subset: CD45RA+ positively selected. These receptors were taken from a man aged 18 to 35 in good health.

The V gene is TRBV6-4, the J gene TRBJ2-3, with D possibly matching TRBD1 (6 bases). Deletions cut 6 bases from V and 0 bases from J, with 16 bases between. CDR3 size: 16 residues. Germline CDR1 is MRHNA and CDR2 is SNTAGT. CDR3 in amino acids: CASRGRQVRSTDTQYF. In nucleotides, the CDR3 is TGTGCCAGCAGGGGAAGACAGGTCCGTAGCACAGATACGCAGTATTTT.

This clone has only one observation. The chain couples TRBV30 to TRBJ2-7; TRBD1 matches at 7 bases. The CDR3 consists of 14 residues. The junction had 6 bases not matched to a gene; V was cut back by 2 bases and J by 2 bases. Per the germline V gene, CDR1 is GTSNPN and CDR2 is SVGIG (reference sequence). In DNA, the CDR3 is TGTGCCTGGAGTCCGGGACAGCCCACCTACGAGCAGTACTTC. It translates to CAWSPGQPTYEQYF.

As to this clone: The germline gene is not matched at one end of the junction; a read error may be the cause. The CDR3 region is CASSLDGAQLQHF. Written as DNA, the CDR3 is TGTGCCAGCAGCTTAGATGGGGCGCAGCTCCAGCATTTT. The chain couples TRBV11-2 to TRBJ1-5; a possible D gene is TRBD1 (5 bases). Germline V gives CDR1 SGHAT, CDR2 FQNNGV. This CDR3 is 13 amino acids long.

The gene calls are TRBV28 and TRBJ2-3; D assignment may be TRBD1 or TRBD2 (6 bases each). The CDR3 is 18 amino acids. Between the trimmed V and J ends, which lost 8 bases and 3 bases, there was a span of 27 bases. The germline V gene encodes CDR1 MDHEN and CDR2 SYDVKM. The CDR3 DNA sequence: TGTGCCAGCGATTCCGGAAGTTCACAGGGAGGTAGGACAGATACGCAGTATTTT. This encodes CASDSGSSQGGRTDTQYF.

This clone was seen only once. The chain employs TRBV7-2 and TRBJ2-2; the D gene is possibly TRBD1 (5 bases). The V end lost 3 bases, the J end lost 4 bases, and 12 bases lay between the germline ends. CDR1 is SGHTA and CDR2 is FQGNSA in the germline V gene. The CDR3 runs to 15 residues. The DNA for the CDR3 is TGTGCCAGCAGCTTCTCCCAGGGAAGCACCGGGGAGCTGTTTTTT. Its protein is CASSFSQGSTGELFF.

Written as DNA, the CDR3 is TGTGCCAGCAGTGAAACCGGCAGAGTAGCCAAAAACATTCAGTACTTC. Protein sequence: CASSETGRVAKNIQYF. The chain couples TRBV6-1 to TRBJ2-4; D is unresolved. The CDR3 loop spans 16 amino acids. V dropped 2 bases and J dropped 0 bases, with 11 bases sitting between them. Per germline, CDR1 MNHNS and CDR2 SASEGT.

Concerning this clone itself: Other DNA sequences of this sample code for an identical CDR3. The chain links TRBV7-2 to TRBJ2-7, with D uncertain. The germline V gene encodes CDR1 SGHTA and CDR2 FQGNSA. V was clipped by 4 bases and J by 2 bases, with 3 bases between them. The CDR3 consists of 11 residues. The CDR3 region is CASSSTYEQYF. The CDR3 region has the DNA TGTGCCAGCAGCTCCACCTACGAGCAGTACTTC.